A single T cell receptor beta chain is shown here with its context. The antigen it recognizes is unknown. No base-level quality is on record; no much larger clone is a single base apart. The donors were included in the validation cohort of over a hundred subjects, a group kept apart from the roughly 730-subject first cohort. Receptor libraries were prepared by the immunoSEQ multiplex PCR assay. Per the source publication's procedure: A statistical classification framework was built for diagnosing cytomegalovirus status from the catalog of TCR beta chain sequences. In TCRdb, the immuneACCESS table is reduced to in-frame sequences with V and J assigned. These tables do not hold every clone; where another copy was compared, an unresolved V gene accounts for under half, and the others remain unexplained. The V and J calls and clone size were taken over from that table, and D and trimming were inferred from the DNA. Counted in this sample were around 70,000 clones; 94% of them appeared once. Of the sample, 0.63% falls within the top ten clones.

There are 15 amino acids in the CDR3, from cysteine to phenylalanine inclusive. Just CDR3 DNA is preserved here, 45 bases in frame from base 1. For this chain, trimming is 2 bases at the V end and 5 bases at the J end, and the number of junction bases without a gene match is 6. In the germline V gene (reference sequence), CDR1 corresponds to SEHNR and CDR2 to FQNEAQ. The entry originates in a study of cytomegalovirus exposure and HLA in healthy donors (TCRdb year 2017). For context, the study as a whole: The roughly 670 repertoires of the first cohort and the roughly 110 validation repertoires were produced on the same platform, according to a later analysis. The study was designed to test whether signatures of past pathogen exposure could be identified by cataloging public T cell receptors. Along with the roughly 670-subject first cohort, a separate validation cohort of around 120 different subjects was used. To predict cytomegalovirus infection status, the study combined high-throughput TCR immunosequencing, statistical association of individual TCRs with disease status, and machine learning. General study outcomes and caveats: According to the authors, the approach could potentially be generalized to other disease states and immunological phenotypes. The validation cohort had no HLA typing available for a later analysis, so co-occurrence within that cohort was assessed over all 120 or so repertoires. While some public TCRs were present in many individuals, most TCR sequences turned up only very rarely across donors. In a later analysis, TCRs clustered in the first cohort were found to also tend to co-occur in the roughly 120 validation repertoires, with 94% of cluster scores above 0. In vitro tests confirmed that three of the cytomegalovirus-associated TCR beta chains recognize cytomegalovirus antigens. In the study, approximately 160 TCR beta chains were listed as associated with cytomegalovirus. The classifier was reported to diagnose cytomegalovirus status with high specificity and sensitivity in both the original cohort and the validation cohort.

The TCR comes from a woman in her late teens or twenties in good health and CMV-seronegative. The V gene is TRBV7-9 and the J gene is TRBJ2-7, with 10 middle bases fitting TRBD1. Sequenced input: PBMCs. The base sequence is TGTGCCAGCAGCTTAAGGGGGACAGGGGTCGACGAGCAGTACTTC. Its translation reads: CASSLRGTGVDEQYF.